Shown below are 14 T cell receptor beta chains from a single sample sequenced in a study of control samples from healthy donors and cancer patients. Assay used: immunoSEQ multiplex PCR; TCRdb lists only in-frame clones, some missing. The sample shows 130,000 or so clones, about 89% of them seen only once. Sequenced sample: blood. The origin of the receptors is a man younger than 35 in good health.

CDR3 in amino acids: CASSPATLRNTEAFF. DNA for the CDR3: TGTGCCAGCAGTCCGGCGACCCTCAGAAACACTGAAGCTTTCTTT. The chain recombines TRBV6-6 with TRBJ1-1; D is unresolved. V was trimmed by 5 bases and J by 2 bases, leaving 15 bases between them. This CDR3 region has 15 residues. Germline CDR1 and CDR2: MNHNY and SVGAGI (reference sequence).

The chain links TRBV6-1 to TRBJ1-2; 7 nucleotides agree with TRBD1. The CDR3 sequence is 15 residues long. Trimming took 1 base from V and 8 from J; bases not matched to a gene: 10. Germline V gives CDR1 MNHNS, CDR2 SASEGT. The CDR3, as DNA: TGTGCCAGCAGTGAAGGGACAGGCTCCCCGAGGGGCTACACCTTC. Translation: CASSEGTGSPRGYTF.

This sequence joins TRBV7-9 and TRBJ2-4; 8 positions match TRBD1. V lost 3 bases, J lost 15 bases, and 13 bases stayed unmatched. Germline values: CDR1 SEHNR, CDR2 FQNEAQ (reference sequence). The length of the CDR3 is 14 residues. CDR3 DNA sequence: TGTGCCAGCAGCTTGGGACAGGAACCTTTCACCAGGTACTTC. Encoded protein: CASSLGQEPFTRYF.

The chain combines TRBV19 with TRBJ2-7, with 7 bases lining up with TRBD1. This CDR3 contains 15 residues. The V and J ends lost 5 bases and 3 bases, in that order; junction bases with no gene match: 10. Germline V gene sequence: CDR1 LNHDA, CDR2 SQIVND (reference sequence). CDR3 sequence reads: CASSSSGQSLYEQYF. The DNA for the CDR3 is TGTGCCAGTAGTTCCTCGGGACAGAGCCTCTACGAGCAGTACTTC.

This chain joins TRBV19 and TRBJ1-5; D is undetermined. V was clipped by 5 bases and J by 2 bases, with 13 bases between them. CDR1 is LNHDA, CDR2 SQIVND, per germline (reference sequence). This CDR3 is built from 15 residues. The CDR3 DNA is TGTGCCAGTAGTCCCCGGTTATATGGCAATCAGCCCCAGCATTTT. This gives the protein CASSPRLYGNQPQHF.

The J gene is TRBJ2-7, the V gene TRBV12-3 or TRBV12-4, with a possible D match to TRBD1 (7 bases). The germline V and J ends were trimmed by 8 bases and 3 bases, with 14 bases remaining between them. The CDR3 covers 13 residues. CDR3 in amino acids: CASGGQGVYEQYF. The CDR3 DNA reads TGTGCCAGCGGGGGGCAGGGGGTCTACGAGCAGTACTTC.

This chain joins TRBV19 and TRBJ2-1; TRBD2 matches 8 bases. Trimming cost V 7 bases and J 4 bases; bases outside gene matches: 6. This CDR3 has 14 residues. Germline assignment: CDR1 LNHDA and CDR2 SQIVND (reference sequence). CDR3 loop: CASISTSGYNEQFF. The DNA of the CDR3 is TGTGCCAGTATAAGTACTAGCGGTTACAATGAGCAGTTCTTC.

In this sample, this clone turned up many times. The chain recombines TRBV10-3 with TRBJ2-7; D is possibly TRBD1 (6 bases). V was shortened by 2 bases and J by 0 bases, with 14 bases between the two germline ends. The CDR3 covers 16 residues. Per the germline V gene, CDR1 is ENHRY and CDR2 is SYGVKD. In DNA, the CDR3 is TGTGCCATCAGTGAGGTCAGGGGAAATGGCTCCTACGAGCAGTACTTC. The encoded protein is CAISEVRGNGSYEQYF.

The chain is built from TRBV30 and TRBJ1-1; TRBD1 is a possible D gene (5 bases). Trimming left V 2 bases short and J 0 bases short, with 7 bases between. The CDR3 is 13 residues long. Germline V gives CDR1 GTSNPN, CDR2 SVGIG (reference sequence). The CDR3 protein is CAWSQGLNTEAFF. The CDR3 region has the DNA TGTGCCTGGAGTCAGGGCCTGAACACTGAAGCTTTCTTT.

This chain joins TRBV28 and TRBJ1-2; tentative D call: TRBD1 (6 bases). The CDR3 extends over 13 amino acids. CDR1 is MDHEN, CDR2 SYDVKM, per germline. V lost 3 bases, J lost 7 bases, and 12 bases lay in between. The CDR3 region is CASSLRTESGYTF. Written as DNA, the CDR3 is TGTGCCAGCAGTTTGCGGACAGAATCTGGCTACACCTTC.

V is TRBV7-3 and J is TRBJ2-2; maybe TRBD2 (6 bases). CDR1 and CDR2 from the germline V gene are SGHTA and FQGTGA. Trimming took 5 bases from V and 2 from J, leaving 9 bases between them. The CDR3 contains 14 residues. CDR3 residues: CASSPGLNTGELFF. The CDR3 nucleotides read TGTGCCAGCAGCCCGGGACTCAACACCGGGGAGCTGTTTTTT.

The chain uses TRBV6-5 and TRBJ1-5; D is possibly TRBD1 (6 bases). The CDR3 loop spans 13 amino acids. V lost 7 bases to trimming and J lost 7 bases, with 14 bases between them. Germline V gene sequence: CDR1 MNHEY, CDR2 SVGAGI. CDR3 sequence: CASTERGLQPQHF. CDR3 coding DNA: TGTGCCAGCACCGAAAGGGGGTTACAGCCCCAGCATTTT.

The CDR3 reads CASSPGGNSGNTIYF. The CDR3 DNA follows: TGTGCCAGCAGTCCAGGAGGGAATTCTGGAAACACCATATATTTT. V usage is TRBV7-9 and J usage is TRBJ1-3, with D uncertain. The length of the CDR3 is 15 residues. The V gene lost 6 bases and the J gene lost 1 base, with 13 bases spanning the gap. The germline V gene has CDR1 SEHNR and CDR2 FQNEAQ (reference sequence).

This chain connects TRBV5-1 to TRBJ2-5, with D possibly being TRBD2 (5 bases). Between the trimmed V and J ends, which lost 4 bases and 5 bases, there was a span of 15 bases. Germline V CDR1 and CDR2: SGHRS, YFSETQ. The CDR3 is made up of 14 amino acids. The DNA for the CDR3 is TGCGCCAGCAGCCCCGGGCCGCCGGGGGAGACCCAGTACTTC. Its protein product is CASSPGPPGETQYF. Complete variable domain (other parts from reference TRBV5-1 and TRBJ2-5): KAGVTQTPRYLIKTRGQQVTLSCSPISGHRSVSWYQQTPGQGLQFLFEYFSETQRNKGNFPGRFSGRQFSNSRSEMNVSTLELGDSALYLCASSPGPPGETQYFGPGTRLLVL.